This TCR beta chain is from a study of Ad26.COV2.S vaccination and SARS-CoV-2 variants. In the study overall: Administration of Ad26.COV2.S was intramuscular, either once or twice 56 days apart.

TCRdb's copy holds only in-frame clones and misses some; the assay was immunoSEQ multiplex PCR. The repertoire includes about 430,000 clones, around nine tenths of them detected once, and roughly an eighth sits in the top ten. V lost 3 bases and J 5 bases, leaving 10 bases between the germline ends. Looked up from germline, CDR1 is GTSNPN and CDR2 is SVGIG (reference sequence). The CDR3 loop spans 12 amino acids. Sample treatment: about 20 received Ad26.COV2.S at low or high dose, single or two shots; about 5 received placebo; per-sample allocation not given. Day 63 following the first vaccine or placebo injection was when the samples were taken. This adult donor, from Boston, was 18-55 years old.

This sequence originates from a person aged 18-60 years who received the Ad26.COV2.S COVID-19 vaccine or a placebo. Sequenced here: peripheral blood, sampled in a trial of Ad26.COV2.S vaccine versus placebo. The chain links TRBV30 to TRBJ2-5, with D perhaps given as TRBD1 or TRBD2 (5 bases each). The DNA for the CDR3 is TGTGCCTGGAGCCCGGGGCGGGAGACCCAGTACTTC. It translates to CAWSPGRETQYF.